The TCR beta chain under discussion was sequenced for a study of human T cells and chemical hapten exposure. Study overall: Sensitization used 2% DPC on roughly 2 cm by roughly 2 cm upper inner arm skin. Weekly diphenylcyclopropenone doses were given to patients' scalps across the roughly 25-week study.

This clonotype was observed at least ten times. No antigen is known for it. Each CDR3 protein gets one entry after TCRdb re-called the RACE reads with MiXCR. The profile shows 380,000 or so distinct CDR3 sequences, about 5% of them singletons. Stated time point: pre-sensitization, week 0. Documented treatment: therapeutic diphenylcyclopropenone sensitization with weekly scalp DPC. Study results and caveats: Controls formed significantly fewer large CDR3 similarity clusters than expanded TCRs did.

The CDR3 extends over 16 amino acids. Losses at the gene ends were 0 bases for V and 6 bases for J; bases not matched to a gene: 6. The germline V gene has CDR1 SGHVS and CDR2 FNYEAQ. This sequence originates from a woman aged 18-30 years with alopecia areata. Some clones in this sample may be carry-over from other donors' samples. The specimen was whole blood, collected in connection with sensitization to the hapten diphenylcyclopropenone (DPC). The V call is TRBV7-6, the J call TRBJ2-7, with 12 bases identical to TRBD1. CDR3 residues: CASSLAGGQGAVEQYF. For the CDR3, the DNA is TGTGCCAGCAGCTTAGCCGGGGGACAGGGGGCAGTCGAGCAGTACTTC.